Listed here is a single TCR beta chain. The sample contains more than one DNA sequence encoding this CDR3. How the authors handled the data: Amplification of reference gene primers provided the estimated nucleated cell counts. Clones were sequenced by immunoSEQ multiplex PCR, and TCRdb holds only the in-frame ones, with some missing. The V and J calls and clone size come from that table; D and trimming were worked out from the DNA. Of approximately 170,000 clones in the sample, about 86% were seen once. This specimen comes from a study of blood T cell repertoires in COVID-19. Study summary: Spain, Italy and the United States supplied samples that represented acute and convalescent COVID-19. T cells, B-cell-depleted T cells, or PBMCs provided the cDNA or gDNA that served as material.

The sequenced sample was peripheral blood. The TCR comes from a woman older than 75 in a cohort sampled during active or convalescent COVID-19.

CDR3 residues: CASSEGGSRETQYF. The CDR3 coding sequence is TGTGCCAGCAGTGAGGGGGGGTCACGGGAGACCCAGTACTTC. V is TRBV6-1 and J is TRBJ2-5; the match to TRBD2 covers 7 bases. J gave up 5 bases and V 3 bases, and 6 bases lay outside the gene matches. Germline loops: CDR1 MNHNS, CDR2 SASEGT. This CDR3 has 14 residues.